This T cell receptor beta chain comes out of a study of technical replicates of blood from several donors. Trimming took 5 bases from V and 2 from J; bases not matched to a gene: 9. CDR3 size: 15 residues. Germline-derived CDR1 and CDR2 are LNHDA and SQIVND (reference sequence). The protocol was immunoSEQ multiplex PCR, while the TCRdb copy is restricted to in-frame clones and leaves out a portion. The table includes about 12,000 clones, roughly 95% detected once. V and J are TRBV19 and TRBJ2-7; 7 positions match TRBD1. This TCR derives from a human donor in good health. The sample consisted of PBMCs. The CDR3 region is CASSLRQGTAYEQYF. The CDR3 region has the DNA TGTGCCAGTAGTCTCCGACAGGGTACTGCCTACGAGCAGTACTTC. The variable domain in full, with the rest retrieved from reference TRBV19 and TRBJ2-7, is DGGITQSPKYLFRKEGQNVTLSCEQNLNHDAMYWYRQDPGQGLRLIYYSQIVNDFQKGDIAEGYSVSREKKESFPLTVTSAQKNPTAFYLCASSLRQGTAYEQYFGPGTRLTVT.